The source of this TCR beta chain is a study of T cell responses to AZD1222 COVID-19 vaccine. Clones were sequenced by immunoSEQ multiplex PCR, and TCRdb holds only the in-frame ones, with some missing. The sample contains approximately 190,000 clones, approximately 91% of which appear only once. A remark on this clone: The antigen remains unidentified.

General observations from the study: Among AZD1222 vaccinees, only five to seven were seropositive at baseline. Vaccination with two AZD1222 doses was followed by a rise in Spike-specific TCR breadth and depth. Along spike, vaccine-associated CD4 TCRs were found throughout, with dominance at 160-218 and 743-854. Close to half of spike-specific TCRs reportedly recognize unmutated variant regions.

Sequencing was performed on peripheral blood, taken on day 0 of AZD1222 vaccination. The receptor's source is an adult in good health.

CDR3 protein: CAVQGIDGYTF. Written as DNA, the CDR3 is TGTGCCGTACAGGGTATAGATGGCTACACCTTC. The chain has TRBV28 and TRBJ1-2; TRBD1 is a possible D gene (6 bases). There are 11 residues in the CDR3. V lost 11 bases and J 6 bases, leaving 13 bases between the germline ends. Per the germline V gene, CDR1 is MDHEN and CDR2 is SYDVKM.